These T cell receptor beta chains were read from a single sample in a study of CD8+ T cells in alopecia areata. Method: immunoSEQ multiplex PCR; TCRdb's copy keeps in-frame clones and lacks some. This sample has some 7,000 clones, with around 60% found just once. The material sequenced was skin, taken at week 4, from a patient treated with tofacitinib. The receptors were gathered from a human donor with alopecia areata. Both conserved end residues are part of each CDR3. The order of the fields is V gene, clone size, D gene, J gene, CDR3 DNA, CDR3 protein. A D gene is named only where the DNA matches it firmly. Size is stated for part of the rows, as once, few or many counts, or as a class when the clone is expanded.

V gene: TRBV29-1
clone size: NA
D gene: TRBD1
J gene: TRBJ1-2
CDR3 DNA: TGCAGCGTTCGACAGGGGTATGGCTACACCTTC
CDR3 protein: CSVRQGYGYTF

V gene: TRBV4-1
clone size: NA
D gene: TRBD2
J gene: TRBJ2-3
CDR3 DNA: TGCGCCAGCAGCCAAACTAGCGGGAGCACAGATACGCAGTATTTT
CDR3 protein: CASSQTSGSTDTQYF

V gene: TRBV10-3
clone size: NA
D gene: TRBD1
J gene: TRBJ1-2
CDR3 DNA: TGTGCCATCAGTGAGAAGACAGGGTACGGCTACACCTTC
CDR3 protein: CAISEKTGYGYTF

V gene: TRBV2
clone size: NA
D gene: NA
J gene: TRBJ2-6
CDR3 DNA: TGTGCCAGCAGGGAACAGGGTTCTGGGGCCAACGTCCTGACTTTC
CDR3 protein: CASREQGSGANVLTF

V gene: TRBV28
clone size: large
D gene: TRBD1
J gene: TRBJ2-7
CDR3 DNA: TGTGCCAGCAGCCCATCGACAGGGAGCTCCTACGAGCAGTACTTC
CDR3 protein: CASSPSTGSSYEQYF

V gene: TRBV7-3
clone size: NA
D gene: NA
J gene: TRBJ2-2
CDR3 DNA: TGTGCCAGCAGCAGCACCGGGGCGTTCACCGGGGAGCTGTTTTTT
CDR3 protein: CASSSTGAFTGELFF

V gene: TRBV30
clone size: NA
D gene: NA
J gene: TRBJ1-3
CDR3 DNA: TGTGCCTGGGTTAACGTAGGAAACACCATATATTTT
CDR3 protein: CAWVNVGNTIYF

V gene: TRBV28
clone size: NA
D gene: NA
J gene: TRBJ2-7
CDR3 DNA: TGTGCCAGCTGGAATGGGGCTCGGGATAGGTCCTACGAGCAGTACTTC
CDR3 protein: CASWNGARDRSYEQYF

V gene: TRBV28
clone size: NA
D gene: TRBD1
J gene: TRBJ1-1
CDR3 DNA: TGTGCCTTACACTACCCGTGGACAGGGGACACTGAAGCTTTCTTT
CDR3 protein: CALHYPWTGDTEAFF

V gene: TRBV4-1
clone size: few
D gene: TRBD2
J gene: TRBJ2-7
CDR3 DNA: TGCGCCAGCAGCCAAGATCGAGGCGGGAGAAGAGTCCACGAGCAGTACTTC
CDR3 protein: CASSQDRGGRRVHEQYF

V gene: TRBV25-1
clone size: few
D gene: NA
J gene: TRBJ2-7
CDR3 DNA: TGTGCCAGCAGTGAATTCGGAGGGAGCCCCTACGAGCAGTACTTC
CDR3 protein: CASSEFGGSPYEQYF

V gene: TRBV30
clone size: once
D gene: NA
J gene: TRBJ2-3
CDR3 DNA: TGTGCCTGGAGCAAATACAGGGCCGGGACAGATACGCAGTATTTT
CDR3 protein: CAWSKYRAGTDTQYF

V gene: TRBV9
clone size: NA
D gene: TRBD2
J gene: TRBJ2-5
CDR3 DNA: TGTGCCAGCAGCGTACTAGCGGGGCCGCGGGAGACCCAGTACTTC
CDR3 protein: CASSVLAGPRETQYF

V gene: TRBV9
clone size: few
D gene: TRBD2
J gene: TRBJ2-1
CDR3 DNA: TGTGCCAGCAGCGTAGCGGGGGGGCGGTACAATGAGCAGTTCTTC
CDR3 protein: CASSVAGGRYNEQFF

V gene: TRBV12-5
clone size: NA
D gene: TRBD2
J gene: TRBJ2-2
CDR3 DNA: TGTGCTAGTGGTTTGTTCATAGCGGGAGGAAACACCGGGGAGCTGTTTTTT
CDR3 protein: CASGLFIAGGNTGELFF

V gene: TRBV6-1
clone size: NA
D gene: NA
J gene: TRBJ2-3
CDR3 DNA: TGTGCCAGCAGTGAATACCGAGAAACAGATACGCAGTATTTT
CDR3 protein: CASSEYRETDTQYF

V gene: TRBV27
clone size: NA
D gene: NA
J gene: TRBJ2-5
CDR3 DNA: TGTGCCAGCAGTCAAGAGACCCAGTACTTC
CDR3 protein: CASSQETQYF

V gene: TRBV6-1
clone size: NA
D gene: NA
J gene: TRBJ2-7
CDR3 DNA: TGTGCCAGCAGTGCGAGGGCAGGGGGGACCTACGAGCAGTACTTC
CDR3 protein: CASSARAGGTYEQYF

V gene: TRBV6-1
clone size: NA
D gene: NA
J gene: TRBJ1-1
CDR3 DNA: TGTGCCAGTACTTGGACATCGAACACTGAAGCTTTCTTT
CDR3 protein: CASTWTSNTEAFF

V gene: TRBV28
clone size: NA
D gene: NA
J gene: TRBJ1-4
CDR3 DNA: TGTGCCAGCAGTTTTGTCAGGGTAAATGGAAAACTGTTTTTT
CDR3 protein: CASSFVRVNGKLFF

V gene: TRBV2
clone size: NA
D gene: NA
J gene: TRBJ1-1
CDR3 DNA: TGTGCCAGCAAAAACTTAACCGGGCTCCGAGCCACTGAAGCTTTCTTT
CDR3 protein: CASKNLTGLRATEAFF

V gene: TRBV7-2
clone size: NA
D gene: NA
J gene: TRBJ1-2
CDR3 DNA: TGTGCCAGCAGCTTAGCAGGGTCAGCTAACTATGGCTACACCTTC
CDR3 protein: CASSLAGSANYGYTF

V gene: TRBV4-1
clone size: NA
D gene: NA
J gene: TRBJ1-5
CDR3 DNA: TGCGCCAGCAGCCGGTCCGGGTCAGATAGCAATCAGCCCCAGCATTTT
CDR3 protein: CASSRSGSDSNQPQHF

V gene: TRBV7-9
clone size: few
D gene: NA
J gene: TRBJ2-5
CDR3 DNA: TGTGCCAGCAGCTTAGGCGGACTGGGTACCCAAGAGACCCAGTACTTC
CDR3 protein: CASSLGGLGTQETQYF

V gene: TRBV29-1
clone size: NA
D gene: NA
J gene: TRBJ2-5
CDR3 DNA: TGCGGGATACGGGGGTTTCAAGAGACCCAGTACTTC
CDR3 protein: CGIRGFQETQYF

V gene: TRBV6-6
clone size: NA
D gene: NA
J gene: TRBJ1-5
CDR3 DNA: TGTGCCAGCAGTTCAGGTTGGGGGGATGCTGATCAGCCCCAGCATTTT
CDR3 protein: CASSSGWGDADQPQHF

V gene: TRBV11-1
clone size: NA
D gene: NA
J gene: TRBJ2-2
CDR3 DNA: TGTGCCAGCAGCTTTTTTTCGAACACCGGGGAGCTGTTTTTT
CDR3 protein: CASSFFSNTGELFF

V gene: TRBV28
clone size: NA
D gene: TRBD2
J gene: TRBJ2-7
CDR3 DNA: TGTGCCAGCAGTCCTCTCAGCGGGATAAGAACCTACGAGCAGTACTTC
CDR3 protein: CASSPLSGIRTYEQYF

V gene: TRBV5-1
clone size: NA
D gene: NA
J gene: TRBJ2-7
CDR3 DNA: TGCGCCAGCAGCCCCATGGCTTCTCGTTCCTACGAGCAGTACTTC
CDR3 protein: CASSPMASRSYEQYF

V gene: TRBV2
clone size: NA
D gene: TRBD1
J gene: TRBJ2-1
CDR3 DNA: TGTGCCAGCAGTCGACCGGGACAGTTCTACAATGAGCAGTTCTTC
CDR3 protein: CASSRPGQFYNEQFF

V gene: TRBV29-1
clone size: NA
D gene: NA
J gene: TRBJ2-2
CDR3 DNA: TGCAGCGTTGGACAGAACACCGGGGAGCTGTTTTTT
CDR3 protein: CSVGQNTGELFF

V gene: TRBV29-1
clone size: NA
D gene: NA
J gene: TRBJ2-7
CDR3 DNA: TGCAGCGTTGAGGAGTTCTACGAGCAGTACTTC
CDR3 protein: CSVEEFYEQYF

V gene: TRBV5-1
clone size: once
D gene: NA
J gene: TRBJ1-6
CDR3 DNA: TGCGCCAGCAGCTTGGGTCCGGGACACCCATCGGATTCACCCCTCCACTTT
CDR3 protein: CASSLGPGHPSDSPLHF

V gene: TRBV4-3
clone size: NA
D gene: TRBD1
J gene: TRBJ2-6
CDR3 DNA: TGCGCCAGCAGCCTAGAGATAACAGGGGCTGGGGCCAACGTCCTGACTTTC
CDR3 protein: CASSLEITGAGANVLTF

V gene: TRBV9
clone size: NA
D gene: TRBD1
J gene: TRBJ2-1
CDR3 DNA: TGTGCCAGCAGCGCTTGGGGACAGGGCGTCGGAAACAATGAGCAGTTCTTC
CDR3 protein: CASSAWGQGVGNNEQFF

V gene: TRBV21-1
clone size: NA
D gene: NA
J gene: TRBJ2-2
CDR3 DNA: TGTGCCAGCAGCCCAACCCGAACCGGGGAGCTGTTTTTT
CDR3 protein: CASSPTRTGELFF

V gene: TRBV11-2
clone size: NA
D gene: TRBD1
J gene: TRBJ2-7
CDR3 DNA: TGTGCCAGCAGCTCGACAGGGGGGAACTACGAGCAGTACTTC
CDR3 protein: CASSSTGGNYEQYF

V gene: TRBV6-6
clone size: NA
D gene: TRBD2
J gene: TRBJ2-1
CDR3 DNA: TGTGCCAGCAGGGGCGGGGGGCGATACAATGAGCAGTTCTTC
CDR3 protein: CASRGGGRYNEQFF

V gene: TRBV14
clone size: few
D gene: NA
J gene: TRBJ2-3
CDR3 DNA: TGTGCCAGCAGCCGCCCCCAACCCTATAGGACAGATACGCAGTATTTT
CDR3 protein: CASSRPQPYRTDTQYF

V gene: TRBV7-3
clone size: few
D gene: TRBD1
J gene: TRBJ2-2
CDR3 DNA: TGTGCCAGCAGCCTCCACAGGGGCGGAACCGGGGAGCTGTTTTTT
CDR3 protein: CASSLHRGGTGELFF

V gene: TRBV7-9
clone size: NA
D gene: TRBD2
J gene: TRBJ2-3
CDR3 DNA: TGTGCCAGCAGCCCGTGGACTAGCGGGGGGGCTAAGACAGATACGCAGTATTTT
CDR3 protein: CASSPWTSGGAKTDTQYF

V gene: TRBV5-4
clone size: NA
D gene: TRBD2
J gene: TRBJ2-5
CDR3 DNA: TGTGCCAGCAGCTTGGGACTAGCTCAAGAGACCCAGTACTTC
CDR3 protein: CASSLGLAQETQYF

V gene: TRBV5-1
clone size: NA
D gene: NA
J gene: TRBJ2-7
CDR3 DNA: TGCGCCAGCAGCTTGGTGACAGAAAACTACGAGCAGTACTTC
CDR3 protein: CASSLVTENYEQYF

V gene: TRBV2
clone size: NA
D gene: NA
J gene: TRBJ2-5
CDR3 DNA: TGTGCCAGCAACCCGACAGTCCAAGAGACCCAGTACTTC
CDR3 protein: CASNPTVQETQYF

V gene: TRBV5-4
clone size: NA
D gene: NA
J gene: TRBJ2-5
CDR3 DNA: TGTGCCAGCAGCCCCGCGACTGGGGAACAAGAGACCCAGTACTTC
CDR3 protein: CASSPATGEQETQYF

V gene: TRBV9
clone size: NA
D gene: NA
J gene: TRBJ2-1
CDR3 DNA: TGTGCCAGCAGCCCCAGGAATAATGAGCAGTTCTTC
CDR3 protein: CASSPRNNEQFF

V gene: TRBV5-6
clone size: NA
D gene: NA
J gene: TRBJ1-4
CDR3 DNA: TGTGCCAGCAGCTGGCGCGGGAGGGGCCCATGGGATGAAAAACTGTTTTTT
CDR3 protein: CASSWRGRGPWDEKLFF

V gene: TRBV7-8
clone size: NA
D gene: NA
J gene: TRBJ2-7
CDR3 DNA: TGTGCCAGCAGCCAGACAGGTGGCTACGAGCAGTACTTC
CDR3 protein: CASSQTGGYEQYF

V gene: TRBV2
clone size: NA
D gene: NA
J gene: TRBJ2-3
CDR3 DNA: TGTGCCAGCAGTGACCCCATAATAGCTCGTACAGATACGCAGTATTTT
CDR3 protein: CASSDPIIARTDTQYF

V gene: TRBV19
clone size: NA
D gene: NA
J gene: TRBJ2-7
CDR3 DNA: TGTGCCAGTAGTGGCGGGATCTCCTACGAGCAGTACTTC
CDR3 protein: CASSGGISYEQYF

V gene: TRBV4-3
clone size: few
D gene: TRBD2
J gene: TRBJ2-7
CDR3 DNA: TGCGCCAGCAGCCAAGATGCCCTAGCGGGGGGCCGCGAGCAGTACTTC
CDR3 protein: CASSQDALAGGREQYF

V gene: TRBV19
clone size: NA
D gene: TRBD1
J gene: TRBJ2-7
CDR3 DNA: TGTGCCAGTAGGCCGGGACAGGGGGCCTACGAGCAGTACTTC
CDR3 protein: CASRPGQGAYEQYF

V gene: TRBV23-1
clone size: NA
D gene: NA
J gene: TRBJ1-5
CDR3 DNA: TGCGCCAGCAGTCAACCGGGGGTAGGCAATCAGCCCCAGCATTTT
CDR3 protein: CASSQPGVGNQPQHF

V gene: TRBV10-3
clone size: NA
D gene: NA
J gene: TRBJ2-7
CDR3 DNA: TGTGCCATCAGTGAAGACTCCAAACTCGCCTACGAGCAGTACTTC
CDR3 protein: CAISEDSKLAYEQYF

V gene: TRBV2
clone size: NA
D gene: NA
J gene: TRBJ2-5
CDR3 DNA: TGTGCCAGCAGTGATGGAATAGACCCAGAGACCCAGTACTTC
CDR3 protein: CASSDGIDPETQYF

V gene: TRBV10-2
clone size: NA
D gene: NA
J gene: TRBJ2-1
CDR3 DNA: TGCGCCAGCAGTGAGTCGCGGACTGCCTCCTACAATGAGCAGTTCTTC
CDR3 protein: CASSESRTASYNEQFF